Detailed here is one T cell receptor (beta chain). Its target is not known. TCRdb re-called the reads with MiXCR, one entry per CDR3 protein. This sample has around 300,000 distinct CDR3 sequences; roughly 24% occur once, and the top ten carry approximately 14%. The CDR3 sequence is 15 residues long. V lost 5 bases to trimming and J lost 0 bases, with 13 bases between them. CDR1 and CDR2 (germline): MNHEY, SMNVEV (reference sequence). The record originates from a study of T cell repertoires in cytomegalovirus infection. Across the whole study: In public TCR beta signatures, there were indications of both CMV infection and matching HLA type.

Study-wide results and limits: Totalled public TCR beta family frequency picked out people who carried CMV plus the relevant HLA. HLA-C-restricted CMV-specific TCR beta clonotypes prevailed in the ex vivo response.

J is TRBJ1-2 and V is TRBV27, with D maybe TRBD1 (6 bases). Sequenced input: PBMCs. The clonotype was recovered from a human donor in good health (CMV status not recorded). Some clones in this sample may be carry-over from other donors' samples. CDR3 loop: CASSPTTGPNYGYTF. The CDR3, as DNA: TGTGCCAGCAGTCCGACTACAGGGCCTAACTATGGCTACACCTTC.